The 7 T cell receptor beta chains in this list originate from one sample, sequenced in a study of shared clonotypes between healthy human individuals. Here immunoSEQ multiplex PCR was the method, and the copy in TCRdb shows in-frame clones only, minus some. The table includes about 1 million clones, under 80% detected once. Sample: memory CD4+ T cells sorted from blood. Subset in this sample: CD45RA-negative fraction. The receptors stem from a man younger than 35 in good health.

The J gene is TRBJ1-1, the V gene TRBV6-5; the match to TRBD1 covers 10 bases. The germline CDR1 and CDR2 sequences are MNHEY and SVGAGI. J gave up 4 bases and V 8 bases, and 7 bases lay outside the gene matches. This CDR3 is 14 amino acids long. As DNA, the CDR3 is TGTGCCAGCTTGAGGGGACAGGGGCCCACTGAAGCTTTCTTT. As protein: CASLRGQGPTEAFF.

Only a few counts were recorded for this clone. The J gene is TRBJ1-5, the V gene TRBV19; 10 bases align to TRBD1. The V and J ends lost 5 bases and 1 base, in that order; junction bases with no gene match: 8. CDR1 and CDR2 (germline): LNHDA, SQIVND (reference sequence). The CDR3 is 17 amino acids. CDR3 DNA: TGTGCCAGTAGTTCTCCGGGACAGGGGATGAGCAATCAGCCCCAGCATTTT. This codes for CASSSPGQGMSNQPQHF.

This chain joins TRBV6-7 and TRBJ2-1; D is unresolved. TRBV6-7 is given ORF status, its function remaining uncertain. Trimming cost V 7 bases and J 8 bases, with 15 bases left between them. CDR3 length: 13 residues. CDR3 DNA sequence: TGTGCCAGCAATATTAATTGGCGAGATGAGCAGTTCTTC. Residues: CASNINWRDEQFF.

CDR3 nucleotide sequence: TGTGCCAGCAGGGGACTAGCGGGGGAAAAAGGGACCCAGTACTTC. Translating it yields CASRGLAGEKGTQYF. The gene calls are TRBV6-6 and TRBJ2-5; 14 bases are a match to TRBD2. This CDR3 region has 15 residues. Trimming took 6 bases from V and 7 from J; bases not matched to a gene: 7. Germline V gene sequence: CDR1 MNHNY, CDR2 SVGAGI (reference sequence).

This chain uses TRBV11-2 with TRBJ2-7; no clear D. CDR3 length equals 13 residues. Trimming removed 2 bases from V and 6 bases from J, with 11 bases in between. The germline V gene encodes CDR1 SGHAT and CDR2 FQNNGV. This CDR3 reads CASSLNEPAEQYF. The CDR3 DNA sequence: TGTGCCAGCAGCTTAAACGAACCCGCCGAGCAGTACTTC.

The V and J genes are TRBV6-1 and TRBJ2-2, with 7 bases fitting TRBD1. Germline CDR1 and CDR2: MNHNS and SASEGT. The CDR3 is 14 residues long. V trimming: 6 bases; J trimming: 5 bases; junction bases outside the gene matches: 6. This CDR3 reads CASRDRVGTGELFF. CDR3 in DNA: TGTGCCAGCAGAGACAGGGTCGGTACCGGGGAGCTGTTTTTT.

The chain combines TRBV9 with TRBJ1-3; perhaps TRBD1 as D (5 bases). Germline CDR1 SGDLS, CDR2 YYNGEE. The CDR3 length is 16 residues. V was cut by 4 bases and J by 0 bases, with 14 bases left in between. Here the CDR3 DNA reads TGTGCCAGCAGCCCCATGGGGGGGAGCTCTGGAAACACCATATATTTT. Protein sequence: CASSPMGGSSGNTIYF.